This is a list of T cell receptor beta chains from one sample in a study of T cell responses to AZD1222 COVID-19 vaccine. Repertoires were generated with immunoSEQ multiplex PCR, while TCRdb's copy carries only in-frame clones and drops some. The table lists fewer than 120,000 clones, 80% to 95% of them singletons. Material: peripheral blood, obtained on day 0 of AZD1222 vaccination. These receptors all come from an adult in good health. CDR3s include the opening cysteine and the closing phenylalanine or tryptophan. The order of the fields is J gene, D gene, V gene, clone size, CDR3 DNA, CDR3 protein. The D gene is left open where the match is weak. Not all rows give a size; the values are once, few, many and, for expanded clones, a class.

j_call: TRBJ1-3
d_call: TRBD1
v_call: TRBV19
clone_size: -
cdr3_nt: TGTGCCAGTATCGTGTCGGGCGGACAGGCCATATATTTT
cdr3_aa: CASIVSGGQAIYF

j_call: TRBJ2-7
d_call: TRBD1
v_call: TRBV5-5
clone_size: -
cdr3_nt: TGTGCCAGCAGCCGGACAGGGGGCAAGTACGAGCAGTACTTC
cdr3_aa: CASSRTGGKYEQYF

j_call: TRBJ2-5
d_call: -
v_call: TRBV3-1/TRBV3-2
clone_size: -
cdr3_nt: TGTGCCAGCAGCCAAGTGGATCGGACCCAGTACTTC
cdr3_aa: CASSQVDRTQYF

j_call: TRBJ1-2
d_call: TRBD1
v_call: TRBV5-6
clone_size: -
cdr3_nt: TGTGCCAGCAGCCGAGGACAGGGGAGTAACTATGGCTACACCTTC
cdr3_aa: CASSRGQGSNYGYTF

j_call: TRBJ1-1
d_call: -
v_call: TRBV18
clone_size: -
cdr3_nt: TGTGCCAGCTCTCAGGGCTTACGGACTGAAGCTTTCTTT
cdr3_aa: CASSQGLRTEAFF

j_call: TRBJ2-7
d_call: -
v_call: TRBV3-1/TRBV3-2
clone_size: few
cdr3_nt: TGTGCCAGCAGCCAGGGAATCGGGGTCTACGAGCAGTACTTC
cdr3_aa: CASSQGIGVYEQYF

j_call: TRBJ2-1
d_call: -
v_call: TRBV7-2
clone_size: few
cdr3_nt: TGTGCCAGCAGCCTTCAAGGAAATGAGCAGTTCTTC
cdr3_aa: CASSLQGNEQFF

j_call: TRBJ2-7
d_call: -
v_call: TRBV29-1
clone_size: -
cdr3_nt: TGCAGCGTTGAGTCCACTAATACCTACGAGCAGTACTTC
cdr3_aa: CSVESTNTYEQYF

j_call: TRBJ1-4
d_call: TRBD1
v_call: TRBV6-5
clone_size: -
cdr3_nt: TGTGCCAGTGAAACCGGGACAGGGGCTGAAAAACTGTTTTTT
cdr3_aa: CASETGTGAEKLFF

j_call: TRBJ1-6
d_call: -
v_call: TRBV19
clone_size: -
cdr3_nt: TGTGCCAGTACCGACACCGGGGCACCCCTCCACTTT
cdr3_aa: CASTDTGAPLHF

j_call: TRBJ2-2
d_call: TRBD2
v_call: TRBV27
clone_size: -
cdr3_nt: TGTGCCAGCAGTTTATCTAGCGGGGGGAAGACCGGGGAGCTGTTTTTT
cdr3_aa: CASSLSSGGKTGELFF

j_call: TRBJ2-2
d_call: TRBD1
v_call: TRBV2
clone_size: -
cdr3_nt: TGTGCCAGCAGTCAGACAGGGTACACCGGGGAGCTGTTTTTT
cdr3_aa: CASSQTGYTGELFF

j_call: TRBJ1-6
d_call: TRBD1
v_call: TRBV6-5
clone_size: -
cdr3_nt: TGTGCCAGCAGGTCCCGGGACAGGATCAATTCACCCCTCCACTTT
cdr3_aa: CASRSRDRINSPLHF

j_call: TRBJ2-1
d_call: -
v_call: TRBV18
clone_size: -
cdr3_nt: TGTGCCAGCTCACCAATCAAACAGGGTGAGCAGTTCTTC
cdr3_aa: CASSPIKQGEQFF

j_call: TRBJ1-3
d_call: TRBD1
v_call: TRBV7-9
clone_size: -
cdr3_nt: TGTGCCAGCAGTTTGGACAGGTCTCCCGGAAACACCATATATTTT
cdr3_aa: CASSLDRSPGNTIYF

j_call: TRBJ2-7
d_call: TRBD1
v_call: TRBV4-1
clone_size: -
cdr3_nt: TGCGCCAGCAGTCGCCGGGACAGGGACTACGAGCAGTACTTC
cdr3_aa: CASSRRDRDYEQYF

j_call: TRBJ1-1
d_call: -
v_call: TRBV7-8
clone_size: -
cdr3_nt: TGTGCCAGCAGTTCCTTACCGGGCCCTGGGGCTGAAGCTTTCTTT
cdr3_aa: CASSSLPGPGAEAFF

j_call: TRBJ1-2
d_call: -
v_call: TRBV7-6
clone_size: once
cdr3_nt: TGTGCCAGCAGCTTAGCGGACACCCTTTGGGGCTATGGCTACACCTTC
cdr3_aa: CASSLADTLWGYGYTF

j_call: TRBJ1-1
d_call: TRBD1
v_call: TRBV28
clone_size: -
cdr3_nt: TGTGCCAGCAACCTGGCCGTTAAGGGGGCGAACACTGAAGCTTTCTTT
cdr3_aa: CASNLAVKGANTEAFF

j_call: TRBJ1-5
d_call: TRBD1
v_call: TRBV5-6
clone_size: -
cdr3_nt: TGTGCCAGCAGCTTCCAGGGGGAAAGAGGACAGCCCCAGCATTTT
cdr3_aa: CASSFQGERGQPQHF

j_call: TRBJ2-3
d_call: -
v_call: TRBV21-1
clone_size: -
cdr3_nt: TGTGCCAGCAGCGCCGGGACTAGCGGGGCAGATACGCAGTATTTT
cdr3_aa: CASSAGTSGADTQYF

j_call: TRBJ2-1
d_call: TRBD2
v_call: TRBV5-4
clone_size: -
cdr3_nt: TGTGCCAGTTCATCCGGAGCGGGGGGGCCGAAGGTCTCCTACAATGAGCAGTTCTTC
cdr3_aa: CASSSGAGGPKVSYNEQFF

j_call: TRBJ2-7
d_call: -
v_call: TRBV5-4
clone_size: -
cdr3_nt: TGTGCCAGCAGTATGGACACACGGACTGGGGGCCACTACGAGCAGTACTTC
cdr3_aa: CASSMDTRTGGHYEQYF

j_call: TRBJ2-1
d_call: -
v_call: TRBV5-4
clone_size: -
cdr3_nt: TGTGCCAGCAGCTCCGTACAGAATTCCTACAATGAGCAGTTCTTC
cdr3_aa: CASSSVQNSYNEQFF

j_call: TRBJ1-4
d_call: -
v_call: TRBV27
clone_size: -
cdr3_nt: TGTGCCAGCGCCCTCTCAGGGAATCCCAATGAAAAACTGTTTTTT
cdr3_aa: CASALSGNPNEKLFF

j_call: TRBJ2-3
d_call: TRBD1
v_call: TRBV30
clone_size: -
cdr3_nt: TGTGCCTGGAGTAGTACCTCTCAGGGGGCAGATACGCAGTATTTT
cdr3_aa: CAWSSTSQGADTQYF

j_call: TRBJ1-5
d_call: TRBD1
v_call: TRBV7-2
clone_size: -
cdr3_nt: TGTGCCAGCAGCTTAAGCCAGGGGGCGCATCAGCCCCAGCATTTT
cdr3_aa: CASSLSQGAHQPQHF